This T cell receptor (beta chain) came from a study of blood T cell repertoires in COVID-19. Study-wide background: Whether acute or convalescent, the COVID-19 samples came from the United States, Italy and Spain. Sources were T cells, B-cell-depleted T cells, or PBMCs; the material itself was cDNA or gDNA.

The CDR3 is 13 amino acids. Germline V lookup: CDR1 LNHDA, CDR2 SQIVND (reference sequence). Trimming stripped 5 bases from V and 4 bases from J, with 12 bases between. Original handling: Amplifying reference gene primers gave estimates of nucleated cell counts. TCRdb keeps only in-frame clones here, not all; method: immunoSEQ multiplex PCR. V, J and clone size are taken as reported in that table, and D and trimming were inferred from the DNA itself. The sample includes roughly 120,000 clones, over 80% of them seen just once. The specimen was peripheral blood. The rearrangement links TRBV19 to TRBJ2-7; maybe TRBD1 (6 bases). The source of this sequence is a man aged 30 to 39 with acute or convalescent COVID-19. The CDR3 here is CASSEQGFYEQYF. CDR3 nucleotide sequence: TGTGCCAGTAGTGAACAGGGTTTTTACGAGCAGTACTTC.